This T cell receptor (beta chain) was obtained from a study of cytomegalovirus exposure and HLA in healthy donors. Study-level results: According to a later analysis, TCR clusters from the first cohort tended to co-occur in the roughly 130 validation repertoires. Associated with cytomegalovirus, according to the listing, were some 150 TCR beta chains.

Comment on this clone: Its antigen is unidentified.

Measured with immunoSEQ multiplex PCR; TCRdb has only the in-frame clones, and not every one. This sample has 68,000 or so clones; about 90% occur once, and the top ten carry around 3.2%. This TCR was recovered from a man in his late teens or twenties in good health and CMV-seronegative. The sequenced material came from PBMCs.

The CDR3 region has the DNA TGTGCCAGCAGTCTTTTTCATCATCGGGCGGGTCAGCCCCAGCATTTT. Protein: CASSLFHHRAGQPQHF. This chain joins TRBV7-2 and TRBJ1-5; D is uncertain. This CDR3 contains 16 residues. Germline V gene sequence: CDR1 SGHTA, CDR2 FQGNSA. The V gene lost 6 bases and the J gene lost 6 bases, with 21 bases spanning the gap.